Each of the 5 T cell receptor beta chains below was sequenced from the same sample in a study of CD8 T cells in ankylosing spondylitis. Each CDR3 protein is one row after TCRdb ran MiXCR on the 5' RACE reads. The table lists roughly 150,000 distinct CDR3 sequences, around a tenth of them singletons. What was sequenced was blood, either unsorted or a sorted T cell fraction (not recorded which). All receptors derive from a female donor with ankylosing spondylitis or in good health (not recorded which).

There are many counts of this clonotype. The chain joins TRBV12-3 or TRBV12-4 to TRBJ2-7; 7 positions match TRBD1. Losses at the gene ends were 5 bases for V and 3 bases for J; bases not matched to a gene: 16. This CDR3 has 17 residues. The CDR3 spells CASSPRDSYSSDYEQYF. In DNA, the CDR3 is TGTGCCAGCAGTCCCAGGGACAGCTACTCCTCGGACTACGAGCAGTACTTC.

In this sample, this clonotype turned up a few times. The gene calls are TRBV18 and TRBJ2-7; D uncertain. The CDR3 has 13 amino acids. V was pared by 0 bases and J by 2 bases, with 5 bases between. In germline, CDR1 is KGHSH, CDR2 LQKENI. The CDR3, as DNA: TGTGCCAGCTCACCACCGCAGACCTACGAGCAGTACTTC. Translating gives CASSPPQTYEQYF.

The chain joins TRBV20-1 to TRBJ2-3, with unresolved D. Germline assignment: CDR1 DFQATT and CDR2 SNEGSKA (reference sequence). V was cut by 0 bases and J by 1 base, with 17 bases left in between. The CDR3 extends over 17 amino acids. The CDR3 region is CSARDTGDPWGTDTQYF. DNA for the CDR3: TGCAGTGCTAGAGATACTGGCGACCCATGGGGCACAGATACGCAGTATTTT.

This clonotype was counted only a few times. The chain couples TRBV20-1 to TRBJ1-3; D is uncertain. Germline V gene lookup returns CDR1 DFQATT and CDR2 SNEGSKA (reference sequence). V was cut by 0 bases and J by 3 bases, with 9 bases left in between. The CDR3 has 14 residues. CDR3 sequence: CSARDEQIGNTIYF. CDR3 nucleotides: TGCAGTGCTAGAGATGAACAGATTGGAAACACCATATATTTT.

V usage is TRBV4-3 and J usage is TRBJ1-1, with D unresolved. The V end lost 0 bases, the J end lost 3 bases, and 20 bases lay between the germline ends. CDR1 LGHNA and CDR2 YSLEER come from the germline V gene. The CDR3 is 18 residues long. The CDR3 reads CASSQDMWRPLIDTEAFF. The CDR3 nucleotides read TGCGCCAGCAGCCAAGATATGTGGAGACCTCTTATTGACACTGAAGCTTTCTTT.